What follows is one TCR beta chain and its context. This specimen comes from a study of blood T cell repertoires in COVID-19. Study summary: Samples representing acute and convalescent COVID-19 were sourced from the United States, Italy and Spain. T cells, B-cell-depleted T cells, or PBMCs supplied cDNA or gDNA.

The CDR3 has 17 residues. The ends lost 2 bases at V and 0 bases at J; junction bases unmatched: 9. The germline CDR1 and CDR2 sequences are SGDLS and YYNGEE. In the original workflow: How many nucleated cells were present was estimated from reference gene primer amplification. Assay: immunoSEQ multiplex PCR; the TCRdb copy retains only in-frame clones and omits some. That table supplies the V and J calls and clone size; D and trimming were determined from the DNA. The data show hundreds of thousands of clones, just under 90% seen once. Sequences were obtained from peripheral blood. This receptor was obtained from a man aged 60 to 75 who had recovered from COVID-19. The chain recombines TRBV9 with TRBJ1-1; 8 positions match TRBD1. This CDR3 is CASSVQGATRLNTEAFF. Here the CDR3 DNA reads TGTGCCAGCAGCGTGCAGGGGGCCACTAGACTGAACACTGAAGCTTTCTTT. The whole variable domain, filled in from reference TRBV9 and TRBJ1-1, reads DSGVTQTPKHLITATGQRVTLRCSPRSGDLSVYWYQQSLDQGLQFLIQYYNGEERAKGNILERFSAQQFPDLHSELNLSSLELGDSALYFCASSVQGATRLNTEAFFGQGTRLTVV.